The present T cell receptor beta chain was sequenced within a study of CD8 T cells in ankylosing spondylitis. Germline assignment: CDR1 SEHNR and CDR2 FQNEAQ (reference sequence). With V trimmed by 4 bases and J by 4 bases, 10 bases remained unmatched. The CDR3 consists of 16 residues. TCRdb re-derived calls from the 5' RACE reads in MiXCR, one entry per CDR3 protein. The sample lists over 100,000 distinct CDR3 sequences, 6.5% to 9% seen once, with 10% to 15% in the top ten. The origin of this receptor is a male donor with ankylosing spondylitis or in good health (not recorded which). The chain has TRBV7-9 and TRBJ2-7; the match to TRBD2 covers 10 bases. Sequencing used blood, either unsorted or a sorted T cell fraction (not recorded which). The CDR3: CASSSSRRLAGYEQYF. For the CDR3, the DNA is TGTGCCAGCAGCTCTAGTCGGCGACTAGCGGGTTACGAGCAGTACTTC.